One T cell receptor beta chain is described in this entry. Its matching antigen is unknown. This sample was taken from a study of immune evolution from preneoplasia to lung adenocarcinoma. Study information: HLA loss of heterozygosity: 6% to 7.5% AIS, about 15% MIA, about 31% ADC, none AAH. Study-wide results and caveats: From normal lung to invasive adenocarcinoma, top clone frequencies appeared to decrease. Later-stage lesions appeared to have more T cells, more diversity, less clonality.

Premalignant or tumor cells were enriched by macro-dissection after pathologic assessment. Germline CDR1 reads MDHEN; CDR2 reads SYDVKM. CDR3 length: 15 amino acids. V was shortened by 2 bases and J by 4 bases, with 14 bases between the two germline ends. Assay used: immunoSEQ multiplex PCR; TCRdb lists only in-frame clones, some missing. The sample records approximately 7,300 clones, roughly 80% being singletons. This sequence joins TRBV28 and TRBJ1-2; no reliable D call. Sequencing was performed on FFPE atypical adenomatous hyperplasia tissue from the lung. Indicated subset: atypical adenomatous hyperplasia (AAH), lung preneoplasia. The TCR was taken from an older donor with lung adenocarcinoma. Some clones in this sample may be carry-over from other donors' samples. The CDR3: CASSLGGSLGYGYTF. The CDR3 DNA sequence: TGTGCCAGCAGTTTAGGCGGGTCCTTGGGCTATGGCTACACCTTC.